This T cell receptor beta chain emerged from a study of cytomegalovirus exposure and HLA in healthy donors. Amplification used 60 Vbeta primers and 13 Jbeta primers. The protocol was immunoSEQ multiplex PCR, while the TCRdb copy is restricted to in-frame clones and leaves out a portion. The listing records roughly 120,000 clones. After removal of 6 bases from V and 3 bases from J, the junction contained 15 bases not matched to a gene. CDR1 and CDR2 (germline): LNHDA, SQIVND (reference sequence). The CDR3 extends over 19 amino acids. Findings and caveats of the study: Rarity held for most TCR sequences, but there were some public TCRs that occurred in many donors. 87-base-pair reads could not separate some V segments, including TRBV6-2 and TRBV6-3.

Worth noting for this clone: Its matching antigen is unknown.

This chain links TRBV19 with TRBJ2-2, with 11 bases identical to TRBD1. The source material was PBMCs. The TCR was taken from a man aged 40-55 years in good health and CMV-seronegative. The CDR3 coding sequence is TGTGCCAGTAGCCGAGGGACAGGGGGGGCTGGTCAATACACCGGGGAGCTGTTTTTT. The encoded protein is CASSRGTGGAGQYTGELFF.